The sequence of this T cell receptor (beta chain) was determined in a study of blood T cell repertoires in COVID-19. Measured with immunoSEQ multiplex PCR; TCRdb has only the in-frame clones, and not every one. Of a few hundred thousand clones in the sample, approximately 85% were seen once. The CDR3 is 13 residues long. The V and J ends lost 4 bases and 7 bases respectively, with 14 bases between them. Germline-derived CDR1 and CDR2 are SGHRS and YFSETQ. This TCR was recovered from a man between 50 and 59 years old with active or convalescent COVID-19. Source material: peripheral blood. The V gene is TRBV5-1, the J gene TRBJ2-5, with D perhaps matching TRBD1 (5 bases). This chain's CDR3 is CASSMTAEGTQYF. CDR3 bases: TGCGCCAGCAGCATGACAGCCGAAGGGACCCAGTACTTC.